The rows below give T cell receptor beta chains drawn from one sample of a study of human T cells and chemical hapten exposure. TCRdb used MiXCR to reprocess the RACE reads, holding one entry per CDR3 protein. The sample holds about 380,000 distinct CDR3 sequences, roughly 4.8% seen once. Sequences were derived from whole blood, sampled in connection with sensitization to the hapten diphenylcyclopropenone (DPC). These receptors all come from a woman in her fifties or sixties with alopecia areata. Some clones in this sample may be carry-over from other donors' samples. CDR3s include the opening cysteine and the closing phenylalanine or tryptophan. The D gene is left open where the match is weak. The listing skips clone size in some rows; elsewhere it reads once, few, many or a size class.

>TRBJ1-2|.|TRBV20-1|many
CSARERGRASYTF
TGCAGTGCTAGAGAGAGGGGTCGGGCGAGTTATACCTTC
>TRBJ2-3|.|TRBV28|many
CASSLDGPRQYF
TGTGCCAGCAGTTTAGACGGCCCAAGGCAGTATTTT
>TRBJ1-1|.|TRBV6-5|many
CASSYKGLNTEAFF
TGTGCCAGCAGTTACAAGGGGCTGAACACTGAAGCTTTCTTT
>TRBJ2-1|TRBD2|TRBV15|.
CATSRGGGDYNEQFF
TGTGCCACCAGCAGAGGGGGGGGTGACTACAATGAGCAGTTCTTC
>TRBJ2-2|.|TRBV7-3|many
CASTPHREAGELFF
TGTGCCAGCACCCCCCACAGGGAAGCCGGGGAGCTGTTTTTT
>TRBJ2-5|.|TRBV5-1|.
CASSLADKKETQYF
TGCGCCAGCAGCTTGGCCGACAAAAAAGAGACCCAGTACTTC
>TRBJ1-1|TRBD1|TRBV20-1|many
CSALRTGRTEAFF
TGCAGTGCTTTACGGACAGGGAGAACTGAAGCTTTCTTT
>TRBJ2-7|TRBD2|TRBV20-1|many
CSANAWTSGSLEQYF
TGCAGTGCTAATGCATGGACTAGCGGGAGTTTGGAGCAGTACTTC
>TRBJ2-1|.|TRBV6-4|many
CASSDSSFGNEQFF
TGTGCCAGCAGTGACTCGAGTTTCGGCAATGAGCAGTTCTTC
>TRBJ1-2|.|TRBV2|few
CATSQGLGYGYTF
TGTGCCACCTCTCAAGGGCTCGGCTATGGCTACACCTTC
>TRBJ1-3|.|TRBV5-1|few
CASSLGQVTFGNTIYF
TGCGCCAGCAGCCTGGGCCAGGTGACTTTTGGAAACACCATATATTTT